What follows are 25 T cell receptor beta chains derived from one specimen sequenced in a study of shared clonotypes between healthy human individuals. Some clones are missing from TCRdb's copy, which holds only in-frame ones; the method was immunoSEQ multiplex PCR. Seen here are 2 million to 2.5 million clones, under 97% observed once, and the top ten hold roughly 0.13%. The sequenced sample consisted of naive CD4+ T cells sorted from blood. Subset specified: CD45RA+ positively selected. These receptors were taken from a man between 18 and 35 years old in good health.

J is TRBJ2-7 and V is TRBV19; D ambiguous. The CDR3 is made up of 14 amino acids. Per the germline V gene, CDR1 is LNHDA and CDR2 is SQIVND (reference sequence). Trimming cost V 2 bases and J 3 bases, with 11 bases left between them. This CDR3 reads CASSIRTDNYEQYF. The CDR3 DNA reads TGTGCCAGTAGTATAAGAACAGACAACTACGAGCAGTACTTC. Full variable domain (remainder filled in from reference TRBV19 and TRBJ2-7): DGGITQSPKYLFRKEGQNVTLSCEQNLNHDAMYWYRQDPGQGLRLIYYSQIVNDFQKGDIAEGYSVSREKKESFPLTVTSAQKNPTAFYLCASSIRTDNYEQYFGPGTRLTVT.

The chain is built from TRBV28 and TRBJ1-5; D unclear. The CDR3 totals 14 residues. CDR1 and CDR2 from the germline V gene are MDHEN and SYDVKM. V lost 3 bases to trimming and J lost 4 bases, with 10 bases between them. CDR3 nucleotide sequence: TGTGCCAGCAGTTTGGCGTCCTTTAATCAGCCCCAGCATTTT. It codes for CASSLASFNQPQHF.

V usage is TRBV9 and J usage is TRBJ2-1; 9 nucleotides agree with TRBD2. The CDR3 spans 16 residues. In germline, CDR1 is SGDLS, CDR2 YYNGEE. With 3 bases clipped from V and 8 bases from J, the junction kept 12 bases outside the gene matches. CDR3 in DNA: TGTGCCAGCAGCGAGAATAGCGGGAGAAAGGGTGATGAGCAGTTCTTC. Protein sequence: CASSENSGRKGDEQFF.

This clone was counted a single time. The chain joins TRBV6-5 to TRBJ1-1; D remains ambiguous. The CDR3 runs 10 residues. Germline CDR1 is MNHEY and CDR2 is SVGAGI. The V gene lost 8 bases and the J gene lost 5 bases, with 6 bases spanning the gap. The CDR3 DNA reads as TGTGCCAGCGGAAGGACTGAAGCTTTCTTT. Translation gives CASGRTEAFF.

This clone appeared a single time. V usage is TRBV7-9 and J usage is TRBJ1-2, with TRBD1 matching over 8 bases. V was clipped by 4 bases and J by 10 bases; unmatched bases: 2. The CDR3 has 11 amino acids. Germline loops: CDR1 SEHNR, CDR2 FQNEAQ (reference sequence). The CDR3 is CASSSQGAYTF. The CDR3 region has the DNA TGTGCCAGCAGCTCCCAGGGGGCCTACACCTTC.

The chain recombines TRBV9 with TRBJ2-2; 10 bases are shared with TRBD2. Germline V gives CDR1 SGDLS, CDR2 YYNGEE. CDR3 length equals 15 residues. The trim removed 3 bases at V and 3 bases at J, leaving 2 bases unmatched. This CDR3 is CASSGGLADTGELFF. CDR3 nucleotides: TGTGCCAGCAGCGGTGGACTAGCGGACACCGGGGAGCTGTTTTTT.

This clone was seen a single time. V usage is TRBV6-1 and J usage is TRBJ1-5; D not resolved. Germline V gene lookup returns CDR1 MNHNS and CDR2 SASEGT. The CDR3 extends over 16 amino acids. Trimming left V 2 bases short and J 0 bases short, with 11 bases between. The CDR3 coding sequence is TGTGCCAGCAGTGAAATGAGGGATTATAGCAATCAGCCCCAGCATTTT. This gives the protein CASSEMRDYSNQPQHF.

The chain combines TRBV5-1 with TRBJ1-4; the match to TRBD1 covers 7 bases. The CDR3 totals 15 residues. Germline-derived CDR1 and CDR2 are SGHRS and YFSETQ. The junction had 4 bases not matched to a gene; V was cut back by 4 bases and J by 1 base. The CDR3 here is CASSPTGRTNEKLFF. The CDR3 DNA is TGCGCCAGCAGCCCGACAGGGAGAACTAATGAAAAACTGTTTTTT.

This chain uses TRBV19 with TRBJ1-5, with D perhaps TRBD1 (5 bases). This CDR3 comprises 16 residues. Germline CDR1 and CDR2: LNHDA and SQIVND (reference sequence). Deletions cut 5 bases from V and 5 bases from J, with 19 bases between. The CDR3 DNA reads TGTGCCAGTAGTTCCTCACAGGTGCCGGGCGATCAGCCCCAGCATTTT. It is translated as CASSSSQVPGDQPQHF.

The chain uses TRBV13 and TRBJ2-7; D is possibly TRBD2 (5 bases). The CDR3 runs to 14 residues. Germline values: CDR1 PRHDT, CDR2 FYEKMQ (reference sequence). V was trimmed by 3 bases and J by 1 base, leaving 10 bases between them. CDR3 loop: CASSLRGMSYEQYF. DNA of the CDR3: TGTGCCAGCAGCTTGCGAGGGATGTCCTACGAGCAGTACTTC.

A remark on this clone: Other DNA sequences in the sample encode the same CDR3. In nucleotides, the CDR3 is TGTGCCTGGAGTGGTCCTAGCGGGTTATCCTACGAGCAGTACTTC. Protein sequence: CAWSGPSGLSYEQYF. J is TRBJ2-7 and V is TRBV30; 8 positions match TRBD2. With V trimmed by 1 base and J by 1 base, 6 bases remained unmatched. Germline V lookup: CDR1 GTSNPN, CDR2 SVGIG (reference sequence). The CDR3 contains 15 residues.

The table lists this clone with a count of one. V and J are TRBV5-1 and TRBJ2-7; no reliable D call. CDR3 length equals 14 residues. The germline V and J ends were trimmed by 0 bases and 2 bases, with 9 bases remaining between them. Germline V gene data show CDR1 as SGHRS and CDR2 as YFSETQ. CDR3 coding DNA: TGCGCCAGCAGCTTGGACGGGTGGGCCTACGAGCAGTACTTC. It is translated as CASSLDGWAYEQYF. Full variable domain (missing parts from reference TRBV5-1 and TRBJ2-7): KAGVTQTPRYLIKTRGQQVTLSCSPISGHRSVSWYQQTPGQGLQFLFEYFSETQRNKGNFPGRFSGRQFSNSRSEMNVSTLELGDSALYLCASSLDGWAYEQYFGPGTRLTVT.

The chain joins TRBV6-1 to TRBJ2-6; 12 bases map to TRBD1. The germline CDR1 and CDR2 sequences are MNHNS and SASEGT. V shed 4 bases, J shed 4 bases, and the junction held 5 bases outside the gene matches. The CDR3 consists of 17 residues. The CDR3 nucleotides read TGTGCCAGCAGTGGGGGACAGGGGGCGCGCGGGGCCAACGTCCTGACTTTC. Amino acid sequence: CASSGGQGARGANVLTF.

In nucleotides, the CDR3 is TGTGCCAGCAGCCAAAGCGGGACAGTACAAGAGACCCAGTACTTC. Its protein product is CASSQSGTVQETQYF. J is TRBJ2-5 and V is TRBV6-5, with D possibly called TRBD1 or TRBD2 (7 bases each). This CDR3 has 15 residues. The germline V gene has CDR1 MNHEY and CDR2 SVGAGI. Deletions cut 6 bases from V and 2 bases from J, with 16 bases between.

This clone has more than one count but fewer than ten. V and J are TRBV2 and TRBJ1-1, with TRBD1 matching 7 bases. V gave up 11 bases and J gave up 1 base; unmatched junction bases: 7. Germline values: CDR1 SNHLY, CDR2 FYNNEI. The CDR3 loop spans 13 amino acids. Written as DNA, the CDR3 is TGTGCCGTCTCGTCAGGGGGGAACACTGAAGCTTTCTTT. Protein sequence: CAVSSGGNTEAFF.

As regards this clone: Other DNA sequences in the sample encode the same CDR3. The chain has TRBV30 and TRBJ1-5; D uncertain. Germline V gene data show CDR1 as GTSNPN and CDR2 as SVGIG (reference sequence). The CDR3 consists of 12 residues. V shed 5 bases and J shed 4 bases, with 9 bases lying between them. In DNA, the CDR3 is TGTGCCTGGTCTGACCGGAATCAGCCCCAGCATTTT. Protein: CAWSDRNQPQHF.

CDR3 in amino acids: CASSVGQPGYTF. The CDR3 DNA sequence: TGTGCCAGTAGTGTTGGACAGCCGGGCTACACCTTC. This chain uses TRBV19 with TRBJ1-2; possible D gene TRBD1, 6 bases. The CDR3 totals 12 residues. Germline-derived CDR1 and CDR2 are LNHDA and SQIVND (reference sequence). Trimming left V 5 bases short and J 8 bases short, with 12 bases between.

This chain connects TRBV7-9 to TRBJ2-5; 9 bases map to TRBD2. V gave up 5 bases and J gave up 4 bases; unmatched junction bases: 5. Per the germline V gene, CDR1 is SEHNR and CDR2 is FQNEAQ (reference sequence). The CDR3 sequence is 14 residues long. The CDR3 loop reads CASSQGLAGETQYF. In DNA form, the CDR3 reads TGTGCCAGCAGCCAGGGACTAGCTGGAGAGACCCAGTACTTC.

A word on this clone: Different DNA sequences within this sample yield the same CDR3. The rearrangement joins TRBV18 to TRBJ2-7; D not certain. The CDR3 spans 13 residues. CDR1 and CDR2 from the germline V gene are KGHSH and LQKENI. V was cut by 3 bases and J by 0 bases, with 6 bases left in between. Here the CDR3 DNA reads TGTGCCAGCTCACCGGCAAGCTCCTACGAGCAGTACTTC. Residues: CASSPASSYEQYF.

This clone was recorded only once. The chain is built from TRBV7-9 and TRBJ2-2; D uncertain. Deletions cut 8 bases from V and 2 bases from J, with 9 bases between. The CDR3 totals 13 residues. From germline, CDR1 is SEHNR and CDR2 FQNEAQ (reference sequence). The CDR3 DNA reads as TGTGCCAGCCAAAGGTTTAACACCGGGGAGCTGTTTTTT. This gives the protein CASQRFNTGELFF.

This clone was seen just once. This chain uses TRBV30 with TRBJ2-3; 9 bases agree with TRBD1. Germline V lookup: CDR1 GTSNPN, CDR2 SVGIG (reference sequence). With 2 bases clipped from V and 5 bases from J, the junction kept 2 bases outside the gene matches. The CDR3 is 13 residues long. The CDR3 sequence: CAWSTGGKDTQYF. DNA for the CDR3: TGTGCCTGGAGTACAGGGGGCAAAGATACGCAGTATTTT.

V usage is TRBV7-8 and J usage is TRBJ1-1, with D possibly being TRBD1 (6 bases). Germline V gene sequence: CDR1 SGHVS, CDR2 FQNEAQ. This CDR3 comprises 13 residues. V gave up 2 bases and J gave up 5 bases, with 9 bases separating them. Here the CDR3 DNA reads TGTGCCAGCAGCTTACCAGGGGAAACTGAAGCTTTCTTT. It is translated as CASSLPGETEAFF.

The V call is TRBV25-1, the J call TRBJ1-1, with D possibly matching TRBD1 (5 bases). There are 17 residues in the CDR3. Trimming removed 3 bases at V and 6 bases at J, with 23 bases between. Germline lookup yields CDR1 MGHDK and CDR2 SYGVNS. CDR3 loop: CASSDSRSRGGTPEAFF. In DNA, the CDR3 is TGTGCCAGCAGTGATTCCCGGTCTCGGGGCGGGACCCCTGAAGCTTTCTTT.

This clone is a singleton in its sample. CDR3 nucleotides: TGTGCCAGCAGTTTAAAGAATGAGCAGTTCTTC. Its protein product is CASSLKNEQFF. The V and J genes are TRBV2 and TRBJ2-1; D unresolved. CDR3 length: 11 amino acids. V lost 5 bases, J lost 7 bases, and 6 bases lay in between. Germline V gives CDR1 SNHLY, CDR2 FYNNEI.

The chain employs TRBV7-3 and TRBJ2-5; the D gene is possibly TRBD1 (7 bases). This CDR3 region has 13 residues. Germline V gives CDR1 SGHTA, CDR2 FQGTGA. V lost 5 bases, J lost 4 bases, and 11 bases lay in between. The CDR3 spells CASSRGTAETQYF. DNA of the CDR3: TGTGCCAGCAGCCGCGGGACAGCAGAGACCCAGTACTTC.